This T cell receptor (beta chain) came from a study of shared clonotypes between healthy human individuals (dated by TCRdb to the early 2020s). With regard to the full study: Two women and three men aged 18 to 49 years were included in the cohort. For each donor, three plates each were used for CD4 naive and CD4 memory, two plates were used for CD8 naive, and one plate was used for CD8 memory. The study deeply sequenced blood TCR repertoires of about five healthy adults to estimate repertoire size and the extent of clonotype sharing between individuals. Different laboratories and diverse techniques were used to prepare libraries and sequence TCR repertoires, to increase sequencing depth and limit assay-specific biases. Between about 0.9 and 8.9 billion PBMCs per donor were obtained by leukapheresis.

TCR CDR3 regions were amplified from genomic DNA by multiplex PCR using the deep immunoSEQ assay. Genomic DNA extracted from each cell subset was distributed evenly over all wells of several immunoSEQ 96-well plates, and each plate served as one replicate. For sorted subsets, each replicate PCR was loaded with approximately 200 ng genomic DNA, equivalent to 30,000 to 35,000 T cell genomes. The purified libraries were quantified using a Qubit 3.0 fluorometer, sized with a Bioanalyzer 2100, and then quantified again using the KAPA Library Quantification kit. Every immunoSEQ 96-well plate was sequenced on a separate single-read 150-cycle Illumina NextSeq 550 flow cell. On the authors' methods: Because the immunoSEQ output held only junctional sequences and lacked quality scores, the filtering could not match the filtering applied to full-length reads. Sequences were annotated with PyIR, a Python wrapper for IgBLAST v1.9, using IMGT germline references to assign V/J genes and CDR3. Reads with weak V/J assignments (E-value above 1e-6), missing CDR3, stop codons, out-of-frame junctions, or ambiguous translated residues were removed. V3J clonotypes were defined by identical inferred V gene, J gene, and CDR3 amino acid sequence. To compute the percentage overlap between repertoires, the number of shared unique clonotypes was divided by the size of the smaller repertoire. Richness of each repertoire was evaluated using RTK rarefaction, the Chao1 estimator, and Recon v2.1 estimates of unobserved clonotypes. Generation probabilities were computed with OLGA for all TCRbeta clonotypes obtained by the gDNA method from several donors. Sourced from immuneACCESS, this table was stored by TCRdb with only in-frame sequences that have V and J called. A share of the clones is absent; for the studies checked, an unresolved V gene accounts for under half, and the remainder has no known explanation. The DNA was the basis for D and trimming; V, J and clone size are from that table. The sample table records 800,000 or so clones; roughly 96% of these occur just once. Jointly, the top ten make up less than 0.25% of the sample.

Taken from cysteine to phenylalanine, the CDR3 has 14 residues. Only CDR3 DNA is held: 42 bases, read in frame from base 1. CDR1 and CDR2 are read off the germline V gene (reference sequence) as SEHNR and FQNEAQ. Trimming leaves V shorter by 5 bases and J shorter by 2 bases, with the junction holding 6 bases beyond the gene matches. This clone has a single count. This receptor's antigen is unknown. No per-base quality is available; no much larger clone lies one base away. Different DNA sequences within this sample yield the same CDR3. CD8 naive samples were CD45RO-negative cells positively selected for CCR7, giving a CD45RA+CCR7+ population that excluded TemRA cells. Donors were healthy HIV-negative adults with no recently reported acute infections or vaccinations. All donors were Caucasian adults living in Nashville, Tennessee, USA. Blood was collected by leukapheresis, and PBMCs were isolated by Ficoll-Histopaque density gradient centrifugation and then cryopreserved in liquid nitrogen vapor phase. Purity and quantity of every magnetically sorted T cell population were checked by analytical flow cytometry. Genomic DNA was isolated from every sorted fraction and measured by UV absorbance on a Nanodrop 2000c.

Broad study findings and their caveats: Sharing across several donors was observed for about 5% of naive CD4, over 3% of naive CD8, 2% to 2.5% of memory CD4, and roughly 0.4% of memory CD8 clonotypes. Based on pairwise subsampling, the degree of clonotype sharing among donors was expected to be affected by sequencing depth. Estimated clonotype richness was generally larger for naive than for memory subsets. Sampling was limited to blood, and TCR repertoires in tissue likely differ from TCR repertoires in blood. Clonotypes shared by all four sorted-subset donors showed higher generation probabilities than non-shared clonotypes. Rarefaction of sorted-subset datasets indicated incomplete sequencing despite the large sequencing depth. Because the study included only a small number of donors, the genetic and exposure-history diversity represented was limited.

This receptor was identified in a man younger than 40 in good health. This sequence uses TRBV7-9 and TRBJ2-7, and TRBD1 matches 7 of the central bases. The specimen sequenced was naive CD8+ T cells sorted from blood. The sample's cell subset or site label, in plain terms: CD45RA+CCR7+. In nucleotide form, the sequence is TGTGCCAGCAGCCCTCGACAGGGTCCCTACGAGCAGTACTTC. Its translation reads: CASSPRQGPYEQYF.